This TCR beta chain was captured by sequencing in a study of T cell changes during pregnancy in multiple sclerosis. This clone was recorded at least ten times. Generated by immunoSEQ multiplex PCR, the TCRdb table keeps only in-frame clones and is missing some. The table shows tens of thousands of clones, with 90% to 95% occurring only once. Germline CDR1 reads LGHNA; CDR2 reads YNFKEQ. This CDR3 comprises 15 residues. V lost 1 base, J lost 4 bases, and 4 bases stayed unmatched. The specimen comprised CD8+ T cells from peripheral blood mononuclear cells, sampled before pregnancy. The receptor's source is a female donor with multiple sclerosis, enrolled in a pregnancy study. The chain links TRBV4-2 to TRBJ1-2; 9 positions match TRBD1. CDR3 DNA sequence: TGTGCCAGCAGCCAAGGGACAGGGGAAGGCTATGGCTACACCTTC. It specifies CASSQGTGEGYGYTF.